This entry is about one TCR beta chain. What it recognizes is unknown. The data derive from a study of blood T cells in healthy people across ages. Study results and limitations: Nothing was known about donor CMV status, and this possibly confounded expanded clonotype changes. It was found that TCR beta diversity correlated strongly with the percentage of naive T cells.

With a J-beta primer mix and a sample-barcoded 5' primer, a second PCR ran about 7 to 12 cycles. Each CDR3 protein is one row after TCRdb ran MiXCR on the 5' RACE reads. This sample has approximately 780,000 distinct CDR3 sequences, with about a quarter found just once. With 1 base removed from V and 0 bases from J, the gap between germline ends came to 12 bases. Germline V lookup: CDR1 DFQATT, CDR2 SNEGSKA (reference sequence). CDR3 length: 15 amino acids. These data also formed part of another study, on T cells of mothers and their children. As that report states: Study donors consisted of three healthy Caucasian mothers and their six children.

The sample consisted of blood. The chain recombines TRBV20-1 with TRBJ1-1, with no clear D. The clonotype originates from a boy aged 10-17 years in good health. The CDR3 DNA follows: TGCAGTGCTAGAGCGGCCGTGACAATGAACACTGAAGCTTTCTTT. Translated: CSARAAVTMNTEAFF.